This TCR beta chain was recorded in a study of T cell repertoires in cytomegalovirus infection. Study-wide background: An indication of both CMV infection and matching HLA type came from public TCR beta signatures.

A single record per CDR3 protein comes from TCRdb applying MiXCR to the reads. The sample has 500,000 or so distinct CDR3 sequences, 16% seen once. The CDR3 runs to 13 residues. Unmatched junction bases numbered 7, after V lost 6 bases and J lost 6 bases. Germline V gene data show CDR1 as DFQATT and CDR2 as SNEGSKA (reference sequence). Details on this clonotype: The antigen remains unidentified.

Overall study results and limits: Summed frequency of public TCR beta families distinguished CMV carriers with the relevant HLA. In two of eight donors, the top clonotype was HLA-C-restricted CMV-specific.

The sequence was collected from a human donor in good health (CMV status not recorded). Some clones in this sample may be carry-over from other donors' samples. The sample taken for sequencing was CD8+ T cells from PBMCs. This chain connects TRBV20-1 to TRBJ2-1, with 8 positions matching TRBD1. For the CDR3, the DNA is TGCAGTGCCCAATTCAGGGGGCTCAATGAGCAGTTCTTC. This translates into CSAQFRGLNEQFF.